The 18 T cell receptor beta chains reported below all come from one sample, sequenced in a study of T cell responses to AZD1222 COVID-19 vaccine. Some clones are missing from TCRdb's copy, which holds only in-frame ones; the method was immunoSEQ multiplex PCR. The profile shows fewer than 110,000 clones, about nine tenths of them singletons. This sample comprised peripheral blood, obtained on day 0 of AZD1222 vaccination. The source is an adult in good health.

The chain is built from TRBV11-2 and TRBJ1-6; 7 bases align to TRBD1. The germline gives CDR1 SGHAT, CDR2 FQNNGV. V shed 8 bases, J shed 13 bases, and the junction held 14 bases outside the gene matches. The CDR3 totals 14 residues. CDR3 DNA: TGTGCCAGCGGACTCGACAGGGCGTCGGGGCCCCTCCACTTT. Amino acid sequence: CASGLDRASGPLHF.

This chain connects TRBV2 to TRBJ2-3; 9 nucleotides line up with TRBD1. Germline values: CDR1 SNHLY, CDR2 FYNNEI. V shed 5 bases, J shed 0 bases, and the junction held 3 bases outside the gene matches. The CDR3 is made up of 15 amino acids. In nucleotides, the CDR3 is TGTGCCAGCAGTAGGACAGGGGTGAGCACAGATACGCAGTATTTT. Its translation: CASSRTGVSTDTQYF.

V is TRBV6-9 and J is TRBJ1-1, with 7 bases identical to TRBD1. CDR1 is MNHGY and CDR2 is SVAAGI in the germline V gene. The CDR3 has 16 amino acids. Trimming cost V 1 base and J 3 bases; bases outside gene matches: 8. This chain's CDR3 is CASSYYRDRAYTEAFF. DNA of the CDR3: TGTGCCAGCAGTTATTACCGAGACAGGGCATACACTGAAGCTTTCTTT.

V gene TRBV11-2 combines with J gene TRBJ2-7; 8 nucleotides agree with TRBD2. CDR1 SGHAT and CDR2 FQNNGV come from the germline V gene. The CDR3 runs 19 residues. V lost 4 bases to trimming and J lost 2 bases; unmatched junction nucleotides: 19. The CDR3 loop reads CASSSGWRGAPKRPYEQYF. The CDR3, as DNA: TGTGCCAGCAGCTCCGGGTGGCGGGGGGCACCCAAGAGACCCTACGAGCAGTACTTC.

J is TRBJ2-2 and V is TRBV7-9; D tentatively reads TRBD1 or TRBD2 (5 bases each). V was cut by 1 base and J by 3 bases, with 9 bases left in between. Germline V lookup: CDR1 SEHNR, CDR2 FQNEAQ (reference sequence). The CDR3 covers 15 residues. CDR3 nucleotides: TGTGCCAGCAGCTTAGTCTCGGGGCACACCGGGGAGCTGTTTTTT. Amino acid sequence: CASSLVSGHTGELFF. The full variable domain, its missing parts supplied by reference TRBV7-9 and TRBJ2-2, is DTGVSQNPRHKITKRGQNVTFRCDPISEHNRLYWYRQTLGQGPEFLTYFQNEAQLEKSRLLSDRFSAERPKGSFSTLEIQRTEQGDSAMYLCASSLVSGHTGELFFGEGSRLTVL.

This chain uses TRBV3-1 (or the pseudogene TRBV3-2) with TRBJ1-4; 8 bases fit TRBD1. This CDR3 comprises 15 residues. Germline CDR1 is LGHDT and CDR2 is YNNKEL (reference sequence). With V trimmed by 5 bases and J by 3 bases, 5 bases remained unmatched. The CDR3 here is CASSGHRGSNEKLFF. For the CDR3, the DNA is TGTGCCAGCAGCGGACACAGGGGGTCTAATGAAAAACTGTTTTTT.

The chain uses TRBV29-1 and TRBJ1-1; D perhaps matches TRBD1 (5 bases). Deletions cut 7 bases from V and 0 bases from J, with 12 bases between. Germline V gene sequence: CDR1 SQVTM, CDR2 ANQGSEA. The CDR3 covers 13 residues. The DNA of the CDR3 is TGCAGCGCGTCGACAGAAATGAACACTGAAGCTTTCTTT. This codes for CSASTEMNTEAFF.

This rearrangement joins TRBV6-6 to TRBJ1-5; no definite D call. The length of the CDR3 is 14 residues. Germline V lookup: CDR1 MNHNY, CDR2 SVGAGI (reference sequence). Trimming cost V 0 bases and J 4 bases, with 7 bases left between them. CDR3 bases: TGTGCCAGCAGTTACTCGCGAAATAATCAGCCCCAGCATTTT. As protein: CASSYSRNNQPQHF.

The chain is built from TRBV7-2 and TRBJ1-2; tentative D call: TRBD1 (6 bases). The CDR3 sequence is 15 residues long. Germline CDR1 is SGHTA and CDR2 is FQGNSA. Trimming took 1 base from V and 6 from J, leaving 15 bases between them. In DNA, the CDR3 is TGTGCCAGCAGCTTAGACACAGGGAAAAGCCATGGCTACACCTTC. Amino acid sequence: CASSLDTGKSHGYTF.

This sequence joins TRBV2 and TRBJ2-2; TRBD2 matches at 11 bases. The junction had 19 bases not matched to a gene; V was cut back by 6 bases and J by 4 bases. CDR1 is SNHLY, CDR2 FYNNEI, per germline. The CDR3 covers 20 residues. The CDR3 DNA is TGTGCCAGCAGGTCCCCAAAGACTAGCGGGGCGGATCTTATCACCGGGGAGCTGTTTTTT. As protein: CASRSPKTSGADLITGELFF.

V gene TRBV28 combines with J gene TRBJ1-3; 7 nucleotides align to TRBD1. V gave up 5 bases and J gave up 7 bases; unmatched junction bases: 14. Germline lookup yields CDR1 MDHEN and CDR2 SYDVKM. This CDR3 spans 16 amino acids. CDR3 loop: CASSASTGWWGNTIYF. The CDR3 nucleotides are TGTGCCAGCAGTGCCTCGACAGGGTGGTGGGGGAACACCATATATTTT.

This sequence joins TRBV5-8 and TRBJ2-5; 9 bases are shared with TRBD2. The junction had 6 bases not matched to a gene; V was cut back by 1 base and J by 2 bases. Germline loops: CDR1 SGHTS, CDR2 YDEGEE. This CDR3 comprises 16 residues. The CDR3 is CASSLLGSGGQETQYF. DNA for the CDR3: TGTGCCAGCAGCTTGTTAGGTAGCGGGGGACAAGAGACCCAGTACTTC. Full variable domain (remainder filled in from reference TRBV5-8 and TRBJ2-5): EAGVTQSPTHLIKTRGQQATLRCSPISGHTSVYWYQQALGLGLQFLLWYDEGEERNRGNFPPRFSGRQFPNYSSELNVNALELEDSALYLCASSLLGSGGQETQYFGPGTRLLVL.

The rearrangement joins TRBV12-5 to TRBJ1-1, with 7 bases identical to TRBD1. Trimming at V came to 2 bases and at J to 6 bases, leaving 6 bases not matched to a gene. The CDR3 spans 14 residues. Germline V gene lookup returns CDR1 LGHNT and CDR2 FRNRAP. This chain's CDR3 is CASGLTGETSEAFF. Written as DNA, the CDR3 is TGTGCTAGTGGTTTGACAGGGGAAACCTCTGAAGCTTTCTTT. Based on the CDR3 plus reference TRBV12-5 and TRBJ1-1, the full variable domain is DARVTQTPRHKVTEMGQEVTMRCQPILGHNTVFWYRQTMMQGLELLAYFRNRAPLDDSGMPKDRFSAEMPDATLATLKIQPSEPRDSAVYFCASGLTGETSEAFFGQGTRLTVV.

The rearrangement links TRBV7-9 to TRBJ2-7, with 7 bases identical to TRBD1. Germline V lookup: CDR1 SEHNR, CDR2 FQNEAQ (reference sequence). Trimming took 4 bases from V and 3 from J; bases not matched to a gene: 3. The CDR3 spans 13 residues. In DNA form, the CDR3 reads TGTGCCAGCAGCTCGGGACAGTACTACGAGCAGTACTTC. Its protein is CASSSGQYYEQYF.

The chain carries TRBV19 and TRBJ2-7; D remains ambiguous. Germline V gene lookup returns CDR1 LNHDA and CDR2 SQIVND (reference sequence). Trimming removed 6 bases at V and 4 bases at J, with 10 bases between. The CDR3 length is 12 residues. As DNA, the CDR3 is TGTGCCAGTAGAAGTTCGAGTTACGAGCAGTACTTC. This encodes CASRSSSYEQYF.

The V and J genes are TRBV5-1 and TRBJ1-4; D is uncertain. The CDR3 loop spans 13 amino acids. V lost 4 bases, J lost 4 bases, and 8 bases lay in between. Germline CDR1 is SGHRS and CDR2 is YFSETQ. CDR3 loop: CASSPGNNEKLFF. In DNA form, the CDR3 reads TGCGCCAGCAGCCCGGGCAATAATGAAAAACTGTTTTTT. The whole variable domain, filled in from reference TRBV5-1 and TRBJ1-4, reads KAGVTQTPRYLIKTRGQQVTLSCSPISGHRSVSWYQQTPGQGLQFLFEYFSETQRNKGNFPGRFSGRQFSNSRSEMNVSTLELGDSALYLCASSPGNNEKLFFGSGTQLSVL.

This chain uses TRBV5-1 with TRBJ1-1, with D perhaps TRBD1 (6 bases). Germline CDR1 is SGHRS and CDR2 is YFSETQ. The CDR3 runs to 14 residues. The V end was cut by 0 bases, the J end by 3 bases, with 9 bases between. CDR3 region: CASSLGQADTEAFF. The CDR3 DNA reads as TGCGCCAGCAGCTTGGGACAGGCGGACACTGAAGCTTTCTTT.

The J gene is TRBJ1-2, the V gene TRBV21-1; the table's D call, TRBD1, was not checked against the DNA. TRBV21-1 is labeled a pseudogene. CDR3 length: 16 amino acids. The CDR3 DNA sequence: TGTGCCAGCAGCAAAGTCTCGGGACAGGGGGCGAGGGGCTACACCTTC. Encoded protein: CASSKVSGQGARGYTF.